The clone carrying this T cell receptor (beta chain) was recorded once. Antigen specificity is unknown. Time point in this sample: week 23, last vaccination. Each dose of the vaccine consisted of 300 ug of mutant IDH1 20-mer peptide, with topical imiquimod. Germline V CDR1 and CDR2: SGHVS, FNYEAQ. Deletions cut 1 base from V and 7 bases from J, with 7 bases between. The CDR3 is made up of 13 amino acids. This sample was included in a study of a mutant IDH1 vaccine in newly diagnosed glioma. Study-wide results and limits: Detectable vaccine-induced immune responses arose in 80% to 95% of patients.

Repertoires were generated with immunoSEQ multiplex PCR, while TCRdb's copy carries only in-frame clones and drops some. The sample includes roughly 74,000 clones, 75% to 90% of them seen just once. The TCR originated in a woman aged 45-65 years with glioma. The source was PBMCs, collected from a glioma patient whose treatment included an IDH1 peptide vaccine. J is TRBJ1-4 and V is TRBV7-6, with a tentative D call TRBD1 (6 bases). The CDR3 DNA reads as TGTGCCAGCAGCTTAGAGACAGGTGAAAAACTGTTTTTT. It is translated as CASSLETGEKLFF.